These T cell receptor beta chains were read from a single sample in a study of blood T cell repertoires in COVID-19. Assay: immunoSEQ multiplex PCR; the TCRdb copy retains only in-frame clones and omits some. The sample has fewer than 60,000 clones; more than 70% are singletons. The sample taken for sequencing was peripheral blood. Receptor source: a human donor in a cohort sampled during active COVID-19. Both conserved end residues are part of each CDR3. A D gene is named only where the DNA matches it firmly. Some rows mark clone size as missing; the rest say once, few, many or name a class of expanded clone.

v_call,d_call,j_call,clone_size,cdr3_aa,cdr3_nt
TRBV7-6,TRBD1,TRBJ2-6,-,CASSLYGTGGERANVLTF,TGTGCCAGCAGCCTATACGGGACAGGGGGCGAAAGGGCCAACGTCCTGACTTTC
TRBV10-3,-,TRBJ2-2,-,CAISSQGFGELFF,TGTGCCATCAGTTCACAGGGCTTCGGGGAGCTGTTTTTT
TRBV7-9,-,TRBJ2-1,-,CASSLDRLASNEQFF,TGTGCCAGCAGCTTAGATAGGCTAGCCTCCAATGAGCAGTTCTTC
TRBV4-2,-,TRBJ2-3,-,CASSHEGGTDTQYF,TGTGCCAGCAGCCATGAGGGGGGCACAGATACGCAGTATTTT
TRBV6-2/TRBV6-3,TRBD2,TRBJ2-1,-,CASSYSGGGVGEQFF,TGTGCCAGCAGTTACTCTGGCGGGGGGGTCGGAGAGCAGTTCTTC
TRBV6-5,TRBD1,TRBJ1-2,-,CASSQTGTAWGYTF,TGTGCCAGCAGCCAGACAGGGACGGCATGGGGCTACACCTTC
TRBV19,-,TRBJ1-1,-,CASSVFRGSAEAFF,TGTGCCAGTAGTGTATTCCGGGGGAGCGCTGAAGCTTTCTTT
TRBV7-9,TRBD1,TRBJ1-2,-,CASSPDRDVYTF,TGTGCCAGCAGCCCGGACAGGGATGTCTACACCTTC
TRBV4-1,-,TRBJ1-3,-,CASSQKDSEPGNTIYF,TGCGCCAGCAGCCAAAAGGACAGCGAACCTGGAAACACCATATATTTT
TRBV9,TRBD2,TRBJ2-3,-,CASSVEVSGGPTDTQYF,TGTGCCAGCAGCGTAGAGGTTAGCGGGGGCCCTACAGATACGCAGTATTTT
TRBV9,TRBD2,TRBJ2-5,-,CASSYGTSGLGETQYF,TGTGCCAGCAGCTACGGGACTAGCGGCCTTGGGGAGACCCAGTACTTC
TRBV7-8,-,TRBJ2-7,once,CASSRRGDLNHEQYF,TGTGCCAGCAGCCGACGCGGGGACCTCAACCACGAGCAGTACTTC
TRBV27,-,TRBJ2-3,-,CASSLGERRYTDTQYF,TGTGCCAGCAGTTTAGGGGAGCGCCGTTACACAGATACGCAGTATTTT
TRBV6-5,TRBD1,TRBJ2-2,-,CASSYTGGGTGELFF,TGTGCCAGCAGTTACACAGGGGGCGGGACCGGGGAGCTGTTTTTT
TRBV11-2,-,TRBJ1-1,-,CASSYHRRGYTEAFF,TGTGCCAGCAGCTACCACCGGCGGGGATACACTGAAGCTTTCTTT
TRBV11-2,-,TRBJ2-1,-,CASSSGRGFRGNEQFF,TGTGCCAGCAGCTCGGGACGAGGTTTTAGGGGGAATGAGCAGTTCTTC
TRBV12-5,TRBD2,TRBJ2-3,-,CASGASGAGTQYF,TGTGCTAGTGGTGCTAGCGGGGCGGGTACGCAGTATTTT
TRBV14,TRBD1,TRBJ1-4,-,CASSQPDRGEKLFF,TGTGCCAGCAGCCAACCAGACAGGGGTGAAAAACTGTTTTTT
TRBV10-2,TRBD1,TRBJ1-3,-,CASTDRASGNTIYF,TGCGCCAGCACCGACAGGGCCTCTGGAAACACCATATATTTT
TRBV5-6,TRBD2,TRBJ2-2,-,CASSTWTSGGVGELFF,TGTGCCAGCAGCACTTGGACTAGCGGGGGCGTCGGGGAGCTGTTTTTT
TRBV10-1,-,TRBJ1-1,-,CASSDGHREGAFF,TGCGCCAGCAGTGATGGTCATAGAGAGGGAGCTTTCTTT
TRBV6-5,TRBD2,TRBJ2-7,-,CASSYSPPGLGYEQYF,TGTGCCAGCAGTTACTCGCCTCCGGGACTAGGCTACGAGCAGTACTTC
TRBV5-8,TRBD1,TRBJ2-5,-,CASNGNRGQETQYF,TGTGCCAGCAATGGAAACAGGGGCCAAGAGACCCAGTACTTC
TRBV7-2,TRBD2,TRBJ2-1,-,CASTGGGTSGSSSYNEQFF,TGTGCCAGCACCGGGGGGGGGACTAGCGGTTCCAGCTCCTACAATGAGCAGTTCTTC
TRBV19,TRBD1,TRBJ1-2,-,CASSIATGENYGYTF,TGTGCCAGTAGTATAGCCACAGGGGAGAACTATGGCTACACCTTC
TRBV3-1/TRBV3-2,-,TRBJ1-6,once,CASSQKGGALHF,TGTGCCAGCAGCCAAAAGGGAGGGGCCCTCCACTTT
TRBV5-6,TRBD1,TRBJ2-7,-,CASSLGGQGAYEQYF,TGTGCCAGCAGCTTAGGGGGACAGGGGGCCTACGAGCAGTACTTC
TRBV28,-,TRBJ2-2,-,CASNYLTGFHTGELFF,TGTGCCAGCAACTACTTAACAGGTTTTCACACCGGGGAGCTGTTTTTT
TRBV7-9,-,TRBJ1-2,-,CASSPQDGLTNYGYTF,TGTGCCAGCAGCCCACAGGACGGATTGACTAACTATGGCTACACCTTC
TRBV13,TRBD1,TRBJ2-2,-,CASSFRDRVGELFF,TGTGCCAGCAGCTTCCGGGACAGAGTTGGGGAGCTGTTTTTT
TRBV5-4,-,TRBJ1-4,-,CASSHDRLNEKLFF,TGTGCCAGCAGCCACGACAGGTTAAATGAAAAACTGTTTTTT
TRBV10-3,-,TRBJ2-7,-,CAISESHQSGAYEQYF,TGTGCCATCAGTGAGTCTCACCAATCGGGGGCCTACGAGCAGTACTTC
TRBV5-1,-,TRBJ1-3,-,CASSLEPSGNTIYF,TGCGCCAGCAGCTTGGAGCCCTCTGGAAACACCATATATTTT
TRBV11-2,TRBD2,TRBJ2-3,-,CASSYGLAGGGVIDTQYF,TGTGCCAGCAGCTACGGACTAGCGGGGGGTGGGGTGATAGATACGCAGTATTTT
TRBV19,TRBD2,TRBJ2-2,-,CASSIAGLAAPGELFF,TGTGCCAGTAGTATAGCGGGACTAGCGGCGCCCGGGGAGCTGTTTTTT
TRBV7-2,-,TRBJ1-4,-,CASSSVNEKLFF,TGTGCCAGCAGCTCGGTTAATGAAAAACTGTTTTTT
TRBV7-7,-,TRBJ2-5,-,CASSLERTKQETQYF,TGTGCTAGCAGCTTAGAGAGGACTAAGCAAGAGACCCAGTACTTC
TRBV19,-,TRBJ2-7,-,CASRVYVRDEQYF,TGTGCCAGTAGGGTCTACGTGAGGGACGAGCAGTACTTC
TRBV10-3,TRBD2,TRBJ2-1,-,CAITPNGGGVSEQFF,TGTGCCATCACTCCGAACGGGGGGGGTGTGAGTGAGCAGTTCTTC
TRBV18,-,TRBJ2-4,-,CASSPDLVGIQYF,TGTGCCAGCTCACCGGACTTGGTGGGCATTCAGTACTTC
TRBV6-2/TRBV6-3,-,TRBJ2-6,once,CASSSQAAGANVLTF,TGTGCCAGCAGTTCCCAAGCGGCCGGGGCCAACGTCCTGACTTTC
TRBV5-1,TRBD1,TRBJ1-6,-,CASNIDRGSPLHF,TGCGCCAGCAACATCGACAGGGGTTCACCCCTCCACTTT
TRBV7-2,TRBD1,TRBJ1-5,-,CASSLWSDRANQPQHF,TGTGCCAGCAGCTTGTGGTCGGACAGGGCAAATCAGCCCCAGCATTTT
TRBV5-8,-,TRBJ1-2,-,CASSLATGHGYTF,TGTGCCAGCAGCTTGGCCACAGGGCATGGCTACACCTTC
TRBV7-9,TRBD1,TRBJ2-1,-,CASSLGQGVGNEQFF,TGTGCCAGCAGCTTGGGTCAGGGGGTCGGCAATGAGCAGTTCTTC
TRBV6-1,TRBD1,TRBJ2-1,-,CASSEGMTGNDEQFF,TGTGCCAGCAGTGAAGGGATGACAGGGAATGATGAGCAGTTCTTC
TRBV4-1,-,TRBJ1-5,-,CASSQDRGFSNQPQHF,TGCGCCAGCAGCCAAGACCGGGGGTTTAGCAATCAGCCCCAGCATTTT
TRBV7-9,TRBD2,TRBJ2-5,-,CASSQLAGGLQETQYF,TGTGCCAGCAGCCAACTAGCGGGGGGTCTCCAAGAGACCCAGTACTTC
TRBV5-1,TRBD1,TRBJ2-1,once,CASSLRQGSYNEQFF,TGCGCCAGCAGCTTGAGACAGGGTTCGTACAATGAGCAGTTCTTC